This is a list of T cell receptor beta chains from one sample in a study of beta chain features in type 1 diabetes. Generated by immunoSEQ multiplex PCR, the TCRdb table keeps only in-frame clones and is missing some. The table has about 700,000 clones, around an eighth seen once. The sequencing sample was made of naive CD4+ T cells from blood. The receptors were gathered from a man aged 18 to 29 with type 1 diabetes. CDR3s include the opening cysteine and the closing phenylalanine or tryptophan. The D gene is left open where the match is weak. Clone sizes are given selectively: once, few, many, or a class where the clone is expanded.

CASSPPRNEQFF | TGCGCCAGCAGCCCCCCCCGCAATGAGCAGTTCTTC | TRBJ2-1 | few | TRBV5-1 | NA
CASSLTGGTYEQYF | TGTGCCAGCAGTTTGACAGGGGGGACCTACGAGCAGTACTTC | TRBJ2-7 | NA | TRBV28 | TRBD1
CASSLRSGGNTEAFF | TGCGCCAGCAGCTTGCGGTCCGGAGGTAACACTGAAGCTTTCTTT | TRBJ1-1 | few | TRBV5-1 | NA
CASSPYLSTDTQYF | TGTGCCAGCAGCCCGTACCTAAGCACAGATACGCAGTATTTT | TRBJ2-3 | few | TRBV28 | NA
CASSPWDRMSGYTF | TGTGCCAGCAGTCCCTGGGACAGGATGAGTGGCTACACCTTC | TRBJ1-2 | few | TRBV27 | TRBD1
CASRPTSGGSYEQYF | TGTGCCAGCAGGCCGACTAGCGGGGGCTCCTACGAGCAGTACTTC | TRBJ2-7 | NA | TRBV2 | TRBD2
CASSPSTGKEAKNIQYF | TGTGCCAGCAGCCCCTCGACAGGGAAGGAGGCCAAAAACATTCAGTACTTC | TRBJ2-4 | NA | TRBV9 | TRBD1
CASSYSVTASYEQYF | TGTGCCAGCAGTTACTCGGTCACGGCCTCCTACGAGCAGTACTTC | TRBJ2-7 | few | TRBV6-6 | NA
CASRKWGQYTEAFF | TGTGCCAGCAGAAAGTGGGGGCAGTACACTGAAGCTTTCTTT | TRBJ1-1 | NA | TRBV27 | NA
CAWRLAYEQYF | TGTGCCTGGAGACTAGCCTACGAGCAGTACTTC | TRBJ2-7 | few | TRBV30 | NA
CAISESGNGNSPLHF | TGTGCCATCAGTGAGTCTGGTAATGGGAATTCACCCCTCCACTTT | TRBJ1-6 | few | TRBV10-3 | NA
CASSGGPQETQYF | TGTGCCAGCAGCGGTGGGCCACAAGAGACCCAGTACTTC | TRBJ2-5 | NA | TRBV9 | NA
CASSQDVGQFNEQYF | TGCGCCAGCAGCCAAGATGTAGGACAGTTCAACGAGCAGTACTTC | TRBJ2-7 | few | TRBV4-1 | NA
CASGERDTQYF | TGTGCCAGCGGGGAGAGGGATACGCAGTATTTT | TRBJ2-3 | few | TRBV4-2 | NA
CASSLDAERGFF | TGCGCCAGCAGCCTGGACGCGGAGCGGGGGTTCTTC | TRBJ2-1 | NA | TRBV5-1 | TRBD2
CASSEGNRGSSPLHF | TGCGCCAGCAGTGAGGGGAACAGGGGAAGTTCACCCCTCCACTTT | TRBJ1-6 | NA | TRBV10-2 | TRBD1
CASSPQGARESEAFF | TGTGCCAGCTCACCACAGGGGGCAAGGGAGAGTGAAGCTTTCTTT | TRBJ1-1 | few | TRBV18 | TRBD1
CASSQVTPTSTDTQYF | TGTGCCAGCAGCCAAGTTACACCTACTAGCACAGATACGCAGTATTTT | TRBJ2-3 | NA | TRBV4-2 | NA
CASSSTGAGEKLFF | TGTGCCAGCAGTTCTACAGGGGCCGGTGAAAAACTGTTTTTT | TRBJ1-4 | few | TRBV6-5 | TRBD1
CASSSGGLGNEQFF | TGTGCCAGCAGCTCGGGGGGTTTGGGGAATGAGCAGTTCTTC | TRBJ2-1 | few | TRBV5-4 | TRBD2
CASSGNRGQETQYF | TGTGCCAGCAGCGGCAACAGGGGTCAAGAGACCCAGTACTTC | TRBJ2-5 | NA | TRBV9 | TRBD1
CASSIVSPFQNTGELFF | TGTGCCAGTAGTATAGTTTCCCCCTTCCAGAACACCGGGGAGCTGTTTTTT | TRBJ2-2 | few | TRBV19 | NA
CAWSGQGVATGYTF | TGTGCCTGGAGCGGACAGGGAGTAGCCACTGGCTACACCTTC | TRBJ1-2 | NA | TRBV30 | TRBD1
CASSLLDEQFF | TGTGCCAGCAGCTTATTGGATGAGCAGTTCTTC | TRBJ2-1 | few | TRBV7-9 | NA
CASTETGGSTEAFF | TGTGCCAGTACCGAGACAGGGGGGAGCACTGAAGCTTTCTTT | TRBJ1-1 | few | TRBV19 | TRBD1
CASSVPLGARGGNTIYF | TGTGCCAGCAGCGTCCCCCTGGGGGCTCGAGGGGGAAACACCATATATTTT | TRBJ1-3 | NA | TRBV9 | NA
CATSRDGSSGANVLTF | TGTGCCACCAGCAGAGACGGATCCTCTGGGGCCAACGTCCTGACTTTC | TRBJ2-6 | few | TRBV15 | NA
CASRPGQRFNQPQHF | TGTGCCAGCAGACCGGGACAGAGGTTCAATCAGCCCCAGCATTTT | TRBJ1-5 | few | TRBV28 | TRBD1
CASSSQGMNTEAFF | TGCGCCAGCAGCAGTCAGGGTATGAACACTGAAGCTTTCTTT | TRBJ1-1 | few | TRBV5-1 | NA
CASSGAGGTVQETQYF | TGCGCCAGCAGCGGAGCGGGGGGGACCGTCCAAGAGACCCAGTACTTC | TRBJ2-5 | few | TRBV5-1 | TRBD2
CSVTRDSDGYTF | TGCAGCGTTACTCGGGACAGTGATGGCTACACCTTC | TRBJ1-2 | few | TRBV29-1 | TRBD1
CASTTRGKEFDGYTF | TGCGCCAGCACCACACGGGGAAAAGAATTTGATGGCTACACCTTC | TRBJ1-2 | NA | TRBV4-1 | NA
CASGLGRQGDSPLHF | TGTGCTAGTGGTTTGGGGCGACAGGGGGATTCACCCCTCCACTTT | TRBJ1-6 | NA | TRBV12-5 | TRBD1
CASSITSGETQYF | TGTGCCAGCAGCATAACTAGCGGAGAGACCCAGTACTTC | TRBJ2-5 | few | TRBV9 | TRBD2
CASSPSQWGEQFF | TGTGCCAGCAGCCCGAGTCAATGGGGCGAGCAGTTCTTC | TRBJ2-1 | few | TRBV6-1 | NA
CASSLAGYNQPQHF | TGTGCCAGCAGCTTGGCGGGGTACAATCAGCCCCAGCATTTT | TRBJ1-5 | few | TRBV7-9 | NA
CASSQEAAQGYGYTF | TGCGCCAGCAGCCAAGAAGCGGCGCAGGGTTATGGCTACACCTTC | TRBJ1-2 | NA | TRBV4-1 | NA
CASSSLYEQYF | TGTGCCAGCAGTTCTTTATACGAGCAGTACTTC | TRBJ2-7 | NA | TRBV9 | NA
CASSPPTEGGQPQHF | TGTGCCAGCAGCCCGCCCACCGAAGGGGGTCAGCCCCAGCATTTT | TRBJ1-5 | NA | TRBV28 | NA
CASGDRYTGELFF | TGTGCCAGCGGGGACAGATATACCGGGGAGCTGTTTTTT | TRBJ2-2 | once | TRBV28 | TRBD1
CASSLGVGANYGYTF | TGTGCCAGCAGCTTAGGGGTAGGAGCCAACTATGGCTACACCTTC | TRBJ1-2 | few | TRBV7-6 | NA